These 2 T cell receptor beta chains were sequenced from one sample in a study of OX40 agonist ivuxolimab in advanced cancers. Profiled with immunoSEQ multiplex PCR; TCRdb holds only in-frame clones, not every one. The sample lists roughly 60,000 clones; around 84% were seen once. The sequencing here drew on CD4+ or CD8+ T cells sorted from blood, taken in a trial of the OX40 agonist ivuxolimab. All receptors come from an adult with an advanced solid tumor such as melanoma, head and neck, liver or kidney cancer.

V is TRBV28 and J is TRBJ2-3, with 7 bases identical to TRBD1. This CDR3 has 13 residues. The J segment lost 2 bases and the V segment lost 8 bases, leaving 4 bases of the junction unmatched. The germline V gene has CDR1 MDHEN and CDR2 SYDVKM. The chain's CDR3 is CASRDRSTDTQYF. The CDR3, as DNA: TGTGCCAGCCGGGACAGATCCACAGATACGCAGTATTTT. Full variable domain (missing parts from reference TRBV28 and TRBJ2-3): DVKVTQSSRYLVKRTGEKVFLECVQDMDHENMFWYRQDPGLGLRLIYFSYDVKMKEKGDIPEGYSVSREKKERFSLILESASTNQTSMYLCASRDRSTDTQYFGPGTRLTVL.

This clone was detected only once. The rearrangement joins TRBV2 to TRBJ2-2; 7 bases align to TRBD2. The CDR3 totals 16 residues. CDR1 is SNHLY and CDR2 is FYNNEI in the germline V gene. V trimming: 4 bases; J trimming: 0 bases; junction bases outside the gene matches: 5. The CDR3 is CASSVGGSPNTGELFF. CDR3 bases: TGTGCCAGCAGTGTAGGCGGGAGCCCGAACACCGGGGAGCTGTTTTTT.